The 26 T cell receptor beta chains below were found in one sample sequenced in a study of shared clonotypes between healthy human individuals. The repertoire was sequenced with immunoSEQ multiplex PCR; TCRdb's copy has only in-frame clones and lacks some. The sample has around 2.1 million clones; 90% to 96% are singletons. Sample: naive CD4+ T cells sorted from blood. Subset here: CD45RA+ positively selected. The receptors originated from a young man in good health.

The sample holds one count of this clone. V usage is TRBV6-4 and J usage is TRBJ2-2; D not certain. The CDR3 runs 13 residues. Trimming pared 6 bases from V and 4 bases from J, leaving 9 bases between. The V gene's germline CDR1 is MRHNA and CDR2 SNTAGT. CDR3 DNA: TGTGCCAGCAGAGGCAGCCTCACCGGGGAGCTGTTTTTT. Its protein is CASRGSLTGELFF.

J is TRBJ1-2 and V is TRBV27; no clear D. V gave up 0 bases and J gave up 4 bases, with 9 bases separating them. From germline, CDR1 is MNHEY and CDR2 SMNVEV (reference sequence). This CDR3 spans 14 amino acids. The CDR3 DNA reads TGTGCCAGCAGTTTATCCGGACTCCTCTATGGCTACACCTTC. As protein: CASSLSGLLYGYTF.

The rearrangement joins TRBV27 to TRBJ2-7, with TRBD2 identical over 7 bases. The germline V gene has CDR1 MNHEY and CDR2 SMNVEV (reference sequence). With 2 bases clipped from V and 7 bases from J, the junction kept 14 bases outside the gene matches. This CDR3 has 16 amino acids. CDR3 sequence: CASSLRFSGPSREQYF. Written as DNA, the CDR3 is TGTGCCAGCAGTTTAAGGTTTAGCGGGCCCTCCCGGGAGCAGTACTTC.

The gene calls are TRBV30 and TRBJ2-2; 7 nucleotides match TRBD1. Germline loops: CDR1 GTSNPN, CDR2 SVGIG (reference sequence). This CDR3 spans 16 amino acids. With 4 bases clipped from V and 5 bases from J, the junction kept 13 bases outside the gene matches. The CDR3 loop is CAWTRGGQRLTGELFF. CDR3 in DNA: TGTGCCTGGACTAGAGGGGGACAGCGGCTTACCGGGGAGCTGTTTTTT.

This clone was observed a single time. The CDR3 region is CASTPQGAGTEAFF. DNA for the CDR3: TGTGCCAGCACCCCCCAGGGGGCAGGTACTGAAGCTTTCTTT. The chain employs TRBV2 and TRBJ1-1, with TRBD1 matching 8 bases. J was trimmed by 5 bases and V by 7 bases; bases with no gene match: 9. Germline lookup yields CDR1 SNHLY and CDR2 FYNNEI. This CDR3 comprises 14 residues.

This rearrangement joins TRBV6-5 to TRBJ2-5; D ambiguous. V dropped 0 bases and J dropped 0 bases, with 8 bases sitting between them. The CDR3 consists of 15 residues. Germline loops: CDR1 MNHEY, CDR2 SVGAGI. CDR3 DNA: TGTGCCAGCAGTTACTCCCCGACCCACCAAGAGACCCAGTACTTC. Translating gives CASSYSPTHQETQYF.

V usage is TRBV7-9 and J usage is TRBJ1-1, with a possible D match to TRBD1 (6 bases). The CDR3 runs 14 residues. The germline V and J ends were trimmed by 2 bases and 5 bases, with 12 bases remaining between them. The germline gives CDR1 SEHNR, CDR2 FQNEAQ (reference sequence). CDR3 DNA sequence: TGTGCCAGCAGCTTAAATACAGGGCGGACTGAAGCTTTCTTT. It encodes CASSLNTGRTEAFF.

The chain combines TRBV2 with TRBJ1-2; D perhaps matches TRBD1 (6 bases). Germline CDR1 reads SNHLY; CDR2 reads FYNNEI. Trimming took off 4 bases at V and 1 base at J, with 16 bases between the two ends. This CDR3 has 16 residues. CDR3 sequence (DNA): TGTGCCAGCAGTGGGCGGAACAGGGTCTTTAACTATGGCTACACCTTC. Protein product: CASSGRNRVFNYGYTF.

This rearrangement joins TRBV18 to TRBJ1-1; D not certain. V dropped 3 bases and J dropped 1 base, with 9 bases sitting between them. Germline assignment: CDR1 KGHSH and CDR2 LQKENI. The CDR3 runs to 14 residues. CDR3 amino acids: CASSPATGNTEAFF. CDR3 bases: TGTGCCAGCTCACCTGCGACCGGGAACACTGAAGCTTTCTTT.

Details on this clone: Other nucleotide sequences in the sample specify the same CDR3. The V gene is TRBV6-6, the J gene TRBJ2-3; D is uncertain. CDR3 size: 11 residues. V lost 4 bases to trimming and J lost 4 bases, with 3 bases between them. Per germline, CDR1 MNHNY and CDR2 SVGAGI (reference sequence). The CDR3 coding sequence is TGTGCCAGCAGTTTAGCAGATACGCAGTATTTT. This codes for CASSLADTQYF.

The table lists this clone with a few counts. Other DNA sequences in this specimen translate into the identical CDR3. This chain joins TRBV9 and TRBJ2-3, with TRBD1 as a possible D gene (7 bases). The CDR3 extends over 14 amino acids. CDR1 is SGDLS and CDR2 is YYNGEE in the germline V gene. V was shortened by 3 bases and J by 3 bases, with 11 bases between the two germline ends. CDR3 residues: CASSAQGGTDTQYF. CDR3 in DNA: TGTGCCAGCAGCGCCCAGGGGGGAACAGATACGCAGTATTTT.

This chain links TRBV30 with TRBJ1-1; no definite D call. The CDR3 has 16 amino acids. Germline V lookup: CDR1 GTSNPN, CDR2 SVGIG (reference sequence). V lost 3 bases, J lost 0 bases, and 17 bases lay in between. The CDR3 spells CAWSVKPRPVNTEAFF. The CDR3 nucleotides are TGTGCCTGGAGCGTAAAACCCCGCCCGGTGAACACTGAAGCTTTCTTT.

V usage is TRBV18 and J usage is TRBJ2-2; 7 nucleotides match TRBD1. The ends lost 3 bases at V and 7 bases at J; junction bases unmatched: 8. CDR1 is KGHSH and CDR2 is LQKENI in the germline V gene. The CDR3 sequence is 15 residues long. Here the CDR3 reads CASSPSRGRSGELFF. The CDR3 DNA reads TGTGCCAGCTCACCGAGTAGGGGGCGAAGCGGGGAGCTGTTTTTT. The full variable domain, in which reference TRBV18 and TRBJ2-2 provide the parts outside the CDR3, is NAGVMQNPRHLVRRRGQEARLRCSPMKGHSHVYWYRQLPEEGLKFMVYLQKENIIDESGMPKERFSAEFPKEGPSILRIQQVVRGDSAAYFCASSPSRGRSGELFFGEGSRLTVL.

Details on this clone: Other nucleotide sequences from this sample produce the same CDR3. The chain joins TRBV12-5 to TRBJ1-5; D might be TRBD1 (5 bases). The germline gives CDR1 LGHNT, CDR2 FRNRAP. The CDR3 has 14 amino acids. Trimming took 0 bases from V and 2 from J, leaving 5 bases between them. CDR3: CASGLVGGNQPQHF. As DNA, the CDR3 is TGTGCTAGTGGTTTGGTGGGGGGCAATCAGCCCCAGCATTTT.

This chain joins TRBV6-5 and TRBJ2-7; 7 nucleotides line up with TRBD2. The CDR3 runs to 14 residues. Germline V gives CDR1 MNHEY, CDR2 SVGAGI. Unmatched junction bases numbered 8, after V lost 8 bases and J lost 1 base. In nucleotides, the CDR3 is TGTGCCAGCGCCCCGCGGGAGAGTTCCTACGAGCAGTACTTC. Its translation: CASAPRESSYEQYF.

A remark on this clone: This sample also contains other DNA sequences that code for the same CDR3. The gene calls are TRBV5-1 and TRBJ2-3; D might be TRBD2 (5 bases). Trimming cost V 4 bases and J 2 bases, with 11 bases left between them. The germline CDR1 and CDR2 sequences are SGHRS and YFSETQ. This CDR3 is 14 amino acids long. CDR3 residues: CASSLERNTDTQYF. DNA of the CDR3: TGCGCCAGCAGCCTAGAGCGGAACACAGATACGCAGTATTTT.

The genes are TRBV7-3 and TRBJ1-2; D not resolved. CDR1 SGHTA and CDR2 FQGTGA come from the germline V gene. The CDR3 is made up of 13 amino acids. V lost 2 bases, J lost 4 bases, and 8 bases lay in between. The CDR3, as DNA: TGTGCCAGCAGCTTAGAGGGCCTCTATGGCTACACCTTC. As protein: CASSLEGLYGYTF.

The chain has TRBV10-3 and TRBJ2-5; the D gene is possibly TRBD1 (7 bases). Trimming stripped 4 bases from V and 5 bases from J, with 14 bases between. The germline CDR1 and CDR2 sequences are ENHRY and SYGVKD. This CDR3 spans 14 amino acids. CDR3 DNA sequence: TGTGCCATCAGTGGGCAGGGGGGTGATGAGACCCAGTACTTC. Its protein is CAISGQGGDETQYF.

This rearrangement joins TRBV2 to TRBJ2-5, with 9 bases that match TRBD2. CDR1 SNHLY and CDR2 FYNNEI come from the germline V gene. V lost 6 bases, J lost 1 base, and 3 bases stayed unmatched. The CDR3 loop spans 14 amino acids. CDR3 DNA: TGTGCCAGCAGACCACTAGCGGGCCAAGAGACCCAGTACTTC. Its translation: CASRPLAGQETQYF.

This CDR3 is CASTRGAGAYEQYF. For the CDR3, the DNA is TGTGCCAGCACAAGGGGAGCGGGGGCCTACGAGCAGTACTTC. The chain couples TRBV27 to TRBJ2-7, with 8 bases fitting TRBD2. The V gene's germline CDR1 is MNHEY and CDR2 SMNVEV (reference sequence). J gave up 2 bases and V 7 bases, and 7 bases lay outside the gene matches. The CDR3 has 14 residues.

The chain uses TRBV2 and TRBJ2-7; the D gene is possibly TRBD2 (6 bases). Germline CDR1 SNHLY, CDR2 FYNNEI. V lost 1 base to trimming and J lost 1 base, with 17 bases between them. The CDR3 is made up of 17 amino acids. The CDR3 DNA follows: TGTGCCAGCAGTGAAGGGGCCCGGACTACTATATCCTACGAGCAGTACTTC. Encoded protein: CASSEGARTTISYEQYF.

This chain joins TRBV6-6 and TRBJ1-6; D not resolved. Germline CDR1 MNHNY, CDR2 SVGAGI (reference sequence). Trimming left V 6 bases short and J 10 bases short, with 13 bases between. CDR3 size: 13 residues. The CDR3 reads CASSLLAASPLHF. DNA of the CDR3: TGTGCCAGCAGCCTCCTAGCGGCCTCACCCCTCCACTTT.

This clone was detected once. The genes are TRBV29-1 and TRBJ2-7, with D perhaps TRBD2 (6 bases). The CDR3 runs 13 residues. Deletions cut 6 bases from V and 0 bases from J, with 12 bases between. CDR1 is SQVTM and CDR2 is ANQGSEA in the germline V gene. CDR3 DNA: TGCAGCGTCGGGACTGTCCTCTCCTACGAGCAGTACTTC. The encoded protein is CSVGTVLSYEQYF.

The J gene is TRBJ2-3, the V gene TRBV9; D is perhaps TRBD2 (6 bases). Germline lookup yields CDR1 SGDLS and CDR2 YYNGEE. This CDR3 spans 16 amino acids. V lost 4 bases, J lost 4 bases, and 19 bases lay in between. CDR3 region: CASSPRGSGEADTQYF. The CDR3 nucleotides are TGTGCCAGCAGCCCCCGTGGTAGCGGAGAAGCAGATACGCAGTATTTT.

This clone was counted a single time. The chain carries TRBV7-9 and TRBJ1-5; TRBD1 might be the D (6 bases). V lost 2 bases and J 0 bases, leaving 17 bases between the germline ends. Germline loops: CDR1 SEHNR, CDR2 FQNEAQ (reference sequence). The CDR3 is 18 amino acids. This CDR3 reads CASSLSGSGEASNQPQHF. The CDR3 DNA sequence: TGTGCCAGCAGCTTATCGGGGTCAGGGGAGGCTAGCAATCAGCCCCAGCATTTT.

J is TRBJ1-1 and V is TRBV18; the D gene is possibly TRBD1 (6 bases). Germline V CDR1 and CDR2: KGHSH, LQKENI. This CDR3 has 14 residues. Trimming cost V 5 bases and J 1 base, with 11 bases left between them. In DNA form, the CDR3 reads TGTGCCAGCTCATTGGGGGGGGCGAACACTGAAGCTTTCTTT. Its protein product is CASSLGGANTEAFF.